This T cell receptor (beta chain) was profiled in a study of T cell repertoires in cytomegalovirus infection. Overall study: TCR beta signatures that were public indicated CMV infection and matching HLA type.

V gave up 0 bases and J gave up 4 bases; unmatched junction bases: 4. The CDR3 is made up of 15 amino acids. From germline, CDR1 is SGHDT and CDR2 YYEEEE. TCRdb reanalysed the reads using MiXCR and keeps one entry per CDR3 protein. The sample consists of a few hundred thousand distinct CDR3 sequences, 25% of them appearing once. Comment on this clonotype: Antigen: not known.

The sequence derives from a human donor in good health (CMV status not recorded). Some clones in this sample may be carry-over from other donors' samples. The V and J genes are TRBV5-6 and TRBJ2-1; the match to TRBD1 covers 7 bases. Sequenced here: cultured PBMCs, sampled from culture after CMV antigen stimulation. The CDR3, as DNA: TGTGCCAGCAGCTTGGACAGGGGATATTACAATGAGCAGTTCTTC. Its protein is CASSLDRGYYNEQFF.